The source of this T cell receptor (beta chain) is a study of lymphopenia after photon versus proton radiotherapy. Study-wide results and limits: Photon-treated patients lost naive T cells and TCR diversity; proton-treated stayed stable.

Points on this clone: The antigen remains undetermined.

This table comes from immunoSEQ multiplex PCR, and its TCRdb copy is limited to in-frame clones, with some not included. The sample records 35,000 to 45,000 clones, approximately 82% being singletons. Germline lookup yields CDR1 MGHDK and CDR2 SYGVNS. The CDR3 totals 15 residues. Trimming shortened V by 2 bases and J by 2 bases, and 7 bases separated the two germline ends. The chain recombines TRBV25-1 with TRBJ2-6; no clear D gene. This receptor was obtained from a woman aged 70-85 years with pancreatic cancer. This specimen was peripheral blood, taken from a patient treated with proton-based radiotherapy. The DNA of the CDR3 is TGTGCCAGCAGTGAAAACTCAGCTGGGGCCAACGTCCTGACTTTC. This codes for CASSENSAGANVLTF.